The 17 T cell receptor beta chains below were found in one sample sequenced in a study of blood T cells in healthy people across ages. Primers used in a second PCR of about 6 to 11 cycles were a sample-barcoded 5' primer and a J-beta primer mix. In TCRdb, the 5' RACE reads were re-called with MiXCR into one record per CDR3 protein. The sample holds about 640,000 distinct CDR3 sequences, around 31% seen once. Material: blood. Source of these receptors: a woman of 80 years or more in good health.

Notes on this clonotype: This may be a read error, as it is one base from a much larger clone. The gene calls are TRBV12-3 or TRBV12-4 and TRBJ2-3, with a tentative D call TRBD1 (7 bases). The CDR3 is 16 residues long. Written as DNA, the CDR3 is TGTGCCAGCAGTTTAAAGGTCGGAGGGGGCACAGATGCGCAGTATTTT. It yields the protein CASSLKVGGGTDAQYF.

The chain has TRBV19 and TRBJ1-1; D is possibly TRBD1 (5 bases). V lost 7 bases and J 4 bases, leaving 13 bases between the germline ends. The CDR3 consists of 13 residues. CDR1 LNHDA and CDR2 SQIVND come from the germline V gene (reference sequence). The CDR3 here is CASNQGRGTEAFF. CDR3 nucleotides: TGTGCCAGTAACCAGGGACGAGGCACTGAAGCTTTCTTT.

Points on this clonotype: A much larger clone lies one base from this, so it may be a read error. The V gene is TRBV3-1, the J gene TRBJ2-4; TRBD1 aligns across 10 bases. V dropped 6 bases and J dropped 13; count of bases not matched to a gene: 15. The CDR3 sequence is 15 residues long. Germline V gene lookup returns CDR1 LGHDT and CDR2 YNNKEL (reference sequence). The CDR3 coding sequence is TGTGCCAGCAGTCCCAGGGGGACAGGGGACAATGAGCAGTACTTC. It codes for CASSPRGTGDNEQYF. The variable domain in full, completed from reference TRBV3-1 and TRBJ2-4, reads DTAVSQTPKYLVTQMGNDKSIKCEQNLGHDTMYWYKQDSKKFLKIMFSYNNKELIINETVPNRFSPKSPDKAHLNLHINSLELGDSAVYFCASSPRGTGDNEQYFGAGTRLSVL.

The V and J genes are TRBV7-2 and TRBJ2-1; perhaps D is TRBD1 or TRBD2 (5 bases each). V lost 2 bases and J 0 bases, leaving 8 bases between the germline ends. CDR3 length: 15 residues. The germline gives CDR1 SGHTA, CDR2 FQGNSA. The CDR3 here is CASSLYGGSYNEQFF. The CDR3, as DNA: TGTGCCAGCAGCTTATATGGGGGCTCCTACAATGAGCAGTTCTTC.

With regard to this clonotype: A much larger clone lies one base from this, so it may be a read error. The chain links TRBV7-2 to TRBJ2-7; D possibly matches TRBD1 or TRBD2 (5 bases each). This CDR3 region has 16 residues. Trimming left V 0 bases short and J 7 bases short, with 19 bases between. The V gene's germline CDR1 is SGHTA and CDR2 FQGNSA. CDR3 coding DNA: TGTGCCAGCAGCTTAGCCAGGGACGGGTTCAACAATGAGCAGTACTTC. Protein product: CASSLARDGFNNEQYF.

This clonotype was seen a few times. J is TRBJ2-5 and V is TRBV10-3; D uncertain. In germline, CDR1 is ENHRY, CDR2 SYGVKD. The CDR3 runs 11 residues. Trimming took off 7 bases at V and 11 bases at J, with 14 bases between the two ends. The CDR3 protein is CAITARNEQYF. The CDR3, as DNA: TGTGCCATCACCGCCAGGAATGAGCAGTACTTC.

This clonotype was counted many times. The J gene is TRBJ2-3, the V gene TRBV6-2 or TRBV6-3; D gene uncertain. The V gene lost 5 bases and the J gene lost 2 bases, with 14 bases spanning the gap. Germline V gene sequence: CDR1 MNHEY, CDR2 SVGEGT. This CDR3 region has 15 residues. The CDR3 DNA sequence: TGTGCCAGCAGTGCGGACGTAGGGTACACAGATACGCAGTATTTT. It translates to CASSADVGYTDTQYF.

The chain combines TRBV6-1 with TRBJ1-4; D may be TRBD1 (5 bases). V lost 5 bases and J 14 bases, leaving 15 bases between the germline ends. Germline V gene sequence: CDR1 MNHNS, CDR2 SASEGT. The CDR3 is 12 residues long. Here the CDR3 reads CASSPRGSGLFF. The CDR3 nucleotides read TGTGCCAGCAGTCCCCGGGGTTCAGGGCTGTTTTTT.

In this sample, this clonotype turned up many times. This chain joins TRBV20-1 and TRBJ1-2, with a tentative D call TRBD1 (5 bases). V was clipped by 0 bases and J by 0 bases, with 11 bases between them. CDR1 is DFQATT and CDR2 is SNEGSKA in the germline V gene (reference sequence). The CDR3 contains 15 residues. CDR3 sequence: CSARDAGRANYGYTF. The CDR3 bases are TGCAGTGCTAGAGATGCAGGGCGAGCTAACTATGGCTACACCTTC.

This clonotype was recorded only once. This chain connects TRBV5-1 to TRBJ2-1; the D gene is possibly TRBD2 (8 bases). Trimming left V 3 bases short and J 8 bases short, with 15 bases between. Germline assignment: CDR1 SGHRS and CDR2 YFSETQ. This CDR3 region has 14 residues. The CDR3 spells CASSSGLGGHEQFF. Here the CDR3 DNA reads TGCGCCAGCAGCTCGGGACTAGGGGGCCATGAGCAGTTCTTC. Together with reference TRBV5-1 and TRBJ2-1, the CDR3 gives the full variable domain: KAGVTQTPRYLIKTRGQQVTLSCSPISGHRSVSWYQQTPGQGLQFLFEYFSETQRNKGNFPGRFSGRQFSNSRSEMNVSTLELGDSALYLCASSSGLGGHEQFFGPGTRLTVL.

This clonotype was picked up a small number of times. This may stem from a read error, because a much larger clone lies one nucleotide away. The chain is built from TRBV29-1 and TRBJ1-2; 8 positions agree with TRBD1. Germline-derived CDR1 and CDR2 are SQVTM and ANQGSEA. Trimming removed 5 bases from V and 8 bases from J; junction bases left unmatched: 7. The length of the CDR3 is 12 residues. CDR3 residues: CSVLQGGTGYTF. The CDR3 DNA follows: TGCAGCGTTTTACAGGGGGGGACAGGCTACACCTTC.

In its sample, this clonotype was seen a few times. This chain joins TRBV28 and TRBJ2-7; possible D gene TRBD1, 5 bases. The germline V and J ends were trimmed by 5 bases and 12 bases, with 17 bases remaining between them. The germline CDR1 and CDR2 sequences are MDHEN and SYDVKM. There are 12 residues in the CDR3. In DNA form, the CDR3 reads TGTGCCAGCAGTACAGGACCCATTCTGTCGTACTTC. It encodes CASSTGPILSYF.

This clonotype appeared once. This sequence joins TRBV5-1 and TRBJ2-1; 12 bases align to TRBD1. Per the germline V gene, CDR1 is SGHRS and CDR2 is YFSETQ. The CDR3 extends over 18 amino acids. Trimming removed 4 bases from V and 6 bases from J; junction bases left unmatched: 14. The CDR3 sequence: CASSRTGTGGGGRNEQFF. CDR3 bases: TGCGCCAGCAGCCGAACCGGGACAGGGGGCGGCGGCCGCAATGAGCAGTTCTTC.

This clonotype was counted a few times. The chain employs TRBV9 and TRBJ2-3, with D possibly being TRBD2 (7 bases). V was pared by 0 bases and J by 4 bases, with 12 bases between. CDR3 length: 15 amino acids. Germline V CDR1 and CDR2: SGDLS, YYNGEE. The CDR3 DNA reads TGTGCCAGCAGCGTAGTATGGGGGGGCGCAGATACGCAGTATTTT. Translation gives CASSVVWGGADTQYF.

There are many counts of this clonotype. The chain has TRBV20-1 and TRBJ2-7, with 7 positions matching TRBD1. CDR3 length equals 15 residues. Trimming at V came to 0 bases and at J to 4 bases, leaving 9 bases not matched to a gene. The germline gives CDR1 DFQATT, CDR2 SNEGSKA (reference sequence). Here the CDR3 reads CSAREATGLGYEQYF. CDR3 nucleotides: TGCAGTGCTAGAGAAGCGACAGGGTTGGGGTACGAGCAGTACTTC.

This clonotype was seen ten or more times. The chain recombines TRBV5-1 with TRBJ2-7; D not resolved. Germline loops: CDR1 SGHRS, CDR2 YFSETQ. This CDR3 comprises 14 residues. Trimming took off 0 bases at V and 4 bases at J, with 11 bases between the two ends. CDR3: CASSLGFGEYEQYF. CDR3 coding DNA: TGCGCCAGCAGCTTGGGGTTTGGAGAATACGAGCAGTACTTC.

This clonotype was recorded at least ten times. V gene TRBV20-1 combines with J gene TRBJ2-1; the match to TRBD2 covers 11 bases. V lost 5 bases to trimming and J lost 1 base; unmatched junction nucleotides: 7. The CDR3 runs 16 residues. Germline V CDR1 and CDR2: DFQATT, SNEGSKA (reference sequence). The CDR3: CSASGTSGSSYNEQFF. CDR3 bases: TGCAGTGCTTCGGGGACTAGCGGTTCGTCCTACAATGAGCAGTTCTTC.